The rows below give T cell receptor beta chains drawn from one sample of a study of control samples from healthy donors and cancer patients. Using immunoSEQ multiplex PCR, the repertoire was profiled, and TCRdb retains in-frame clones only, with some absent. The profile covers more than 15,000 clones, with around 90% appearing a single time and just over 9% taken by the ten largest. The sequencing sample was made of PBMCs. These receptors were obtained from a woman in her sixties or seventies with head and neck cancer. Both conserved end residues are part of each CDR3. D genes are given only for firm matches. Clone size is not always given. Where it is, it says once, few, many or a class for expanded clones.

>-|TRBV19|-|TRBJ1-5
CASSIGGNPQPQHF
TGTGCCAGTAGTATAGGAGGGAACCCCCAGCCCCAGCATTTT
>-|TRBV5-8|-|TRBJ1-1
CASSLAGSFKTEAFF
TGTGCCAGCAGCTTGGCGGGGTCTTTTAAGACTGAAGCTTTCTTT
>-|TRBV24-1|-|TRBJ1-2
CATSDGRANYGYTF
TGTGCCACCAGTGATGGCAGGGCTAACTATGGCTACACCTTC
>-|TRBV28|-|TRBJ1-5
CASGPSALGNQPQHF
TGTGCCAGCGGGCCATCCGCCTTGGGGAATCAGCCCCAGCATTTT
>-|TRBV6-5|-|TRBJ2-7
CASGVGTFYEQYF
TGTGCCAGTGGAGTCGGGACATTCTACGAGCAGTACTTC
>-|TRBV30|-|TRBJ1-4
CAWRSWGVRNEKLFF
TGTGCCTGGAGGAGCTGGGGGGTAAGGAATGAAAAACTGTTTTTT
>TRBD1|TRBV18|-|TRBJ1-5
CASSASGTGDYQPQHF
TGTGCCAGCTCCGCCTCTGGGACAGGGGATTACCAGCCCCAGCATTTT
>TRBD1|TRBV4-1|-|TRBJ1-6
CASSQGGTGIGNSPLHF
TGCGCCAGCAGCCAAGGCGGGACAGGGATCGGTAATTCACCCCTCCACTTT
>-|TRBV5-1|once|TRBJ1-2
CASSNYTSGVGGYTF
TGCGCCAGCAGCAACTACACTTCAGGGGTTGGTGGCTACACCTTC
>TRBD2|TRBV3-1/TRBV3-2|-|TRBJ2-4
CASSGGKNIQYF
TGTGCCAGCTCGGGGGGCAAAAACATTCAGTACTTC
>-|TRBV6-5|-|TRBJ2-7
CASSDNYEQYF
TGTGCCAGCAGCGACAACTACGAGCAGTACTTC
>-|TRBV5-1|-|TRBJ2-1
CASSLSTGDGNEQFF
TGCGCCAGCAGCTTGTCAACGGGAGACGGCAATGAGCAGTTCTTC
>-|TRBV18|-|TRBJ1-1
CASSPLGGTLEAFF
TGTGCCAGCTCACCTCTTGGCGGGACGCTTGAAGCTTTCTTT
>-|TRBV7-8|-|TRBJ2-7
CASSLGAGPYEQYF
TGTGCCAGCAGCTTAGGGGCGGGGCCCTACGAGCAGTACTTC
>-|TRBV7-6|-|TRBJ1-3
CASSLDRGGTIYF
TGTGCCAGCAGCTTAGACCGGGGCGGAACCATATATTTT